Listed here is a single TCR beta chain. The antigen is not known. Every donor contributed at least one pre-ART and at least two post-ART PBMC samples. DNA was extracted from around 0.96-9.9 million thawed cryopreserved PBMC. The source of the sample is a study of long-term antiretroviral therapy in people with HIV. In germline, CDR1 is ENHRY, CDR2 SYGVKD. The V and J ends lost 2 bases and 4 bases respectively, with 12 bases between them. The length of the CDR3 is 14 residues. Assay version v3.0 of immunoSEQ was used, and it was run at survey level. For every sample, sequencing targeted roughly 40,000-50,000 T-cell genomes. Sequencing was performed with immunoSEQ multiplex PCR; in TCRdb, only in-frame clones are kept and a portion is missing. The table has about 20,000 clones, over 70% seen once. Notes on the study in general: Dominant in the repertoire at all time points were clones expanded before ART.

This receptor was identified in a middle-aged woman with HIV. This material consisted of unsorted PBMCs, taken 1.2 years after starting antiretroviral therapy. The chain carries TRBV10-3 and TRBJ2-7; no firm D call. CDR3 sequence (DNA): TGTGCCATCAGTGAGCCACCAATCCCTTACGAGCAGTACTTC. Translated, it gives CAISEPPIPYEQYF.